One T cell receptor beta chain is described in this entry. Its antigen is not identified. This sequence may be a read error, since a much larger clone differs from it by one base. Each single cDNA molecule received a unique molecular identifier. TCRdb reprocessed the 5' RACE reads with MiXCR, giving one entry per CDR3 protein. The table has about 48,000 distinct CDR3 sequences, roughly 13% seen once; the top ten hold roughly 10%. The data derive from a study of early T cells in non-severe SARS-CoV-2 infection. Study-level information: Bulk RNA taken from unsorted whole blood was sequenced, leaving chains unpaired. Study-level points and caveats: Matching with VDJdb favored anti-spike CD8 responses (missing private and CD4 specificities).

Sequencing was done on a sample of whole blood. This receptor was identified in an adult who was a healthcare worker with PCR-confirmed SARS-CoV-2 infection or an uninfected control (not recorded which).

The CDR3 sequence is CASSPTSEDTQYF. CDR3 DNA sequence: TGTGCCAGCAGCCCGACTAGCGAGGATACGCAGTATTTT. The chain employs TRBV6-4 and TRBJ2-3; 8 nucleotides line up with TRBD2. With V trimmed by 6 bases and J by 6 bases, 5 bases remained unmatched. Germline-derived CDR1 and CDR2 are MRHNA and SNTAGT. This CDR3 comprises 13 residues.